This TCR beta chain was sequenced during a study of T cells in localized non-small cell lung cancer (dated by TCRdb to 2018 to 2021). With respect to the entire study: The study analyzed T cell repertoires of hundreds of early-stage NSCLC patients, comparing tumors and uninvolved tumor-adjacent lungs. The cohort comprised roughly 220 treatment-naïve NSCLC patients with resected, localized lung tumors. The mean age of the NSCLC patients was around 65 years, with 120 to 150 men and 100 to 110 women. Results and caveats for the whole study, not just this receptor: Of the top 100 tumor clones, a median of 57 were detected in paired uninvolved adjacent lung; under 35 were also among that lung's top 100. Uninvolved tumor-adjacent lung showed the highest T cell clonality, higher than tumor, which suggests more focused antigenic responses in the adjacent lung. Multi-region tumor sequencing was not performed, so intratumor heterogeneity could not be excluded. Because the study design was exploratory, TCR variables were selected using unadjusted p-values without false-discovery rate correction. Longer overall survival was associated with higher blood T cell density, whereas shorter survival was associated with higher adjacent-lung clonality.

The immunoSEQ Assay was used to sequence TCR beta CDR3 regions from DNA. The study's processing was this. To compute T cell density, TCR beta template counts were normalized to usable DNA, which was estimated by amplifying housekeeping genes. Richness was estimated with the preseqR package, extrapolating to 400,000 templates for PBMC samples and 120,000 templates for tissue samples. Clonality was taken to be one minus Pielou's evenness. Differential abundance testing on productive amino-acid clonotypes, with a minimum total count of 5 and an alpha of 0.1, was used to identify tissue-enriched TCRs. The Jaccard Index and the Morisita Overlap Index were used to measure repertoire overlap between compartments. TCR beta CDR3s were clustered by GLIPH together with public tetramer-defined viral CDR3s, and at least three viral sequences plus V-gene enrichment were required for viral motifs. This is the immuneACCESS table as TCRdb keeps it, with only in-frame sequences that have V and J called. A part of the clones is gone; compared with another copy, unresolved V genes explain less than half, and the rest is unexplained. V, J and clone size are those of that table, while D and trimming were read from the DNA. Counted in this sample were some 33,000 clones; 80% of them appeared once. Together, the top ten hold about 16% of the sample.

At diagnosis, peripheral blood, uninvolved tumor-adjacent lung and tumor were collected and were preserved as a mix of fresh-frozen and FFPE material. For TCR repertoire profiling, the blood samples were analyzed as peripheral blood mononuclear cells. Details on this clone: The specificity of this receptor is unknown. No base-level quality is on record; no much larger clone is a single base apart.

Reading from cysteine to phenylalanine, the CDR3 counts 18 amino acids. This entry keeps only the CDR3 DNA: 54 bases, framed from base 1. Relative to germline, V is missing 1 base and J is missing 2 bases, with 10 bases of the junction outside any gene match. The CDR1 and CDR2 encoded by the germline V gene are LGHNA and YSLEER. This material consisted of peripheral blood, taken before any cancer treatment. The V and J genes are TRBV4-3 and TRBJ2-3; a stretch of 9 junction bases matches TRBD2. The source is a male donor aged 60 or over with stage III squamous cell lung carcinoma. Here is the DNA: TGCGCCAGCAGCCAAGGGGGGAGCGGGAGGTTTCCCACAGATACGCAGTATTTT. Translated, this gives CASSQGGSGRFPTDTQYF.